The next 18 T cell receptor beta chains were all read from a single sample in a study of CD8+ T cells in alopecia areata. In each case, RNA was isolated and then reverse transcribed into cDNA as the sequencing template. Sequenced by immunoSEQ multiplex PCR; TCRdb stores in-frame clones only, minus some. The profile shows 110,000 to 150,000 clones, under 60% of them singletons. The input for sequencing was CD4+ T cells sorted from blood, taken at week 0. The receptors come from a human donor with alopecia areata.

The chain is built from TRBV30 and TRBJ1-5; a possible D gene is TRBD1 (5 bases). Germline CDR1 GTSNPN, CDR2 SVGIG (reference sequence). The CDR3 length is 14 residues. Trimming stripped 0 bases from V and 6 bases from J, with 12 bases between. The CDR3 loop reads CAWSVGTTSQPQHF. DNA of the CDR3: TGTGCCTGGAGTGTAGGGACTACTTCTCAGCCCCAGCATTTT.

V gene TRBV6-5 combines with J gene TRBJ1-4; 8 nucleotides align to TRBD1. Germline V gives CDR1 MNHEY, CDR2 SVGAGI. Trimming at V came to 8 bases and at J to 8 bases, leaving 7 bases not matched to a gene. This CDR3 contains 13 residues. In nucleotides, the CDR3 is TGTGCCAGCCGGACAGGGAAAGGGGAAAAACTGTTTTTT. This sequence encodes CASRTGKGEKLFF.

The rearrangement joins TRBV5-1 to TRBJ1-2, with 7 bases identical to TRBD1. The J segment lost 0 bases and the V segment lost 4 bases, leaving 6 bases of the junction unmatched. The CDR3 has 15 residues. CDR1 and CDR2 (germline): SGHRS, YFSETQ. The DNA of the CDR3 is TGCGCCAGCAGCGTCGGGACAGCCACTAACTATGGCTACACCTTC. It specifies CASSVGTATNYGYTF.

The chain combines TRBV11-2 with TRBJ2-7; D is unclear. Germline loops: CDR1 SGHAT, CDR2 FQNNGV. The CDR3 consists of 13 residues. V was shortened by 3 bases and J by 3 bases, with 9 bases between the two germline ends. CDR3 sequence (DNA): TGTGCCAGCAGCTTTAGTCGGCTCTACGAGCAGTACTTC. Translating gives CASSFSRLYEQYF. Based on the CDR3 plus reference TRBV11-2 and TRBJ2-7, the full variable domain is EAGVAQSPRYKIIEKRQSVAFWCNPISGHATLYWYQQILGQGPKLLIQFQNNGVVDDSQLPKDRFSAERLKGVDSTLKIQPAKLEDSAVYLCASSFSRLYEQYFGPGTRLTVT.

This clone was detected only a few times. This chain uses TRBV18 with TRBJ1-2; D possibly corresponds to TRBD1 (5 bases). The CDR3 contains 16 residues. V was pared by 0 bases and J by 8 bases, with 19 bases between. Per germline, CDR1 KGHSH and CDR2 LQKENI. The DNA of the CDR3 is TGTGCCAGCTCACCACCGTTACGGGACCCTAGTGGGGGCTACACCTTC. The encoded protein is CASSPPLRDPSGGYTF.

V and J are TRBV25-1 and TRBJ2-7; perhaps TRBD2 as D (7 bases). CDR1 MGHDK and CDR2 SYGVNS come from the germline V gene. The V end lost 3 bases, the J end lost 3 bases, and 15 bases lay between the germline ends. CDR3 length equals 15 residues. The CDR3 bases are TGTGCCAGCAGTGAGGGGGGGACACCCTTCTACGAGCAGTACTTC. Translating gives CASSEGGTPFYEQYF.

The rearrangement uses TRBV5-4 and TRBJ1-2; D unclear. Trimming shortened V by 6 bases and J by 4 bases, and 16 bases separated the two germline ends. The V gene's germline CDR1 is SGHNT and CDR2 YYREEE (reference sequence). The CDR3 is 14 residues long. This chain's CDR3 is CASTLQGRSYGYTF. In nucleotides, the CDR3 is TGTGCCAGCACCCTACAAGGGAGAAGCTATGGCTACACCTTC.

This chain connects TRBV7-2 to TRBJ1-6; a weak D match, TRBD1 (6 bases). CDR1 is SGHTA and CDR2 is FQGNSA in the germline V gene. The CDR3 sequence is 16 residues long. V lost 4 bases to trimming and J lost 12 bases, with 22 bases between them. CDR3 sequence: CASSSRIGTPDVPLHF. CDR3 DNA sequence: TGTGCCAGCAGCTCCCGGATCGGGACACCCGACGTACCCCTCCACTTT.

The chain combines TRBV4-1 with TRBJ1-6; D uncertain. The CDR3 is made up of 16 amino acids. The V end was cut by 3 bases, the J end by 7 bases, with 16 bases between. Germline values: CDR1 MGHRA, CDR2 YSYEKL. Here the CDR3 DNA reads TGCGCCAGCAGCCATCCCCTGATGGGGAAAAATTCACCCCTCCACTTT. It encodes CASSHPLMGKNSPLHF.

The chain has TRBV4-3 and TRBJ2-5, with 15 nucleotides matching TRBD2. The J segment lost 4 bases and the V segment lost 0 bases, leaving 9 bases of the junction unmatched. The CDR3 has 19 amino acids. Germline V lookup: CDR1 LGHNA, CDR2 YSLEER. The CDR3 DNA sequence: TGCGCCAGCAGCCAAGATTGGGGACTAGCGGGGGGCCCTCGAGAGACCCAGTACTTC. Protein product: CASSQDWGLAGGPRETQYF.

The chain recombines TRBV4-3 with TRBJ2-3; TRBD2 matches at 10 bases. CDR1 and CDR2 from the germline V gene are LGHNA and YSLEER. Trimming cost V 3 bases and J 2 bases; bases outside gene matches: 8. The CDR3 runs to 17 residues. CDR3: CASSQAPLAGNTDTQYF. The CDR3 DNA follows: TGCGCCAGCAGCCAGGCTCCACTAGCGGGGAACACAGATACGCAGTATTTT.

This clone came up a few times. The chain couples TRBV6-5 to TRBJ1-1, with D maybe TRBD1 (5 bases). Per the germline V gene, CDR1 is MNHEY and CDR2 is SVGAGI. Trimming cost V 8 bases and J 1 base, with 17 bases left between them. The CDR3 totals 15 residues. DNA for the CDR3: TGTGCCAGCCGAGCAGGGATGGAGGAGAACACTGAAGCTTTCTTT. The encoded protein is CASRAGMEENTEAFF.

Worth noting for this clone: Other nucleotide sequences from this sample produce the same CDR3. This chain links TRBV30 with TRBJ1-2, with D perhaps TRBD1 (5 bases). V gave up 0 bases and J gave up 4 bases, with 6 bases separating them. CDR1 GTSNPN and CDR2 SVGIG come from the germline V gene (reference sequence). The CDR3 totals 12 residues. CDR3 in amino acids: CAWSVDSYGYTF. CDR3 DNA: TGTGCCTGGAGTGTAGACAGCTATGGCTACACCTTC.

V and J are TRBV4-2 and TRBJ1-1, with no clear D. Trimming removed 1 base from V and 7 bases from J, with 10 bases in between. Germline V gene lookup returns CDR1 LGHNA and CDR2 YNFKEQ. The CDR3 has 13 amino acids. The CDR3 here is CASSQGGVGEAFF. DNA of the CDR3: TGTGCCAGCAGCCAAGGGGGAGTGGGTGAAGCTTTCTTT.

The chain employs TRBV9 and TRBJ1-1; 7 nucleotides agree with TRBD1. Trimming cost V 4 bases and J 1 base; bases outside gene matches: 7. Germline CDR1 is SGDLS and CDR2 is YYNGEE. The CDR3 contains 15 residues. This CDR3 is CASSIQGSGNTEAFF. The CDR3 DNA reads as TGTGCCAGCAGCATACAGGGGTCAGGGAACACTGAAGCTTTCTTT.

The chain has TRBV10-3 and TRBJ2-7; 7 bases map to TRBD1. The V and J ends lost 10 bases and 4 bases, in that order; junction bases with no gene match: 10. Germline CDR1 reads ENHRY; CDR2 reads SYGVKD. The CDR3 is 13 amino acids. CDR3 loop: CATGQAAYYEQYF. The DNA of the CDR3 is TGTGCCACAGGACAGGCTGCCTATTACGAGCAGTACTTC.

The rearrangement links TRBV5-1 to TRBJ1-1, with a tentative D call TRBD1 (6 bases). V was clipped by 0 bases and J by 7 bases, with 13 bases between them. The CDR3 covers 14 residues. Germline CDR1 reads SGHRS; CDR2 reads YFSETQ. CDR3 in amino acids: CASSLDGTPDEAFF. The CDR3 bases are TGCGCCAGCAGCTTGGACGGGACACCGGATGAAGCTTTCTTT.

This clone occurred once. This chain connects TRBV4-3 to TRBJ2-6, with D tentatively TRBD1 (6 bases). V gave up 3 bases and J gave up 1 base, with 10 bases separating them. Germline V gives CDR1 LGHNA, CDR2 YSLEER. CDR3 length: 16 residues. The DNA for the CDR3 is TGCGCCAGCAGCCACGCACAGGGATCTGGGGCCAACGTCCTGACTTTC. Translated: CASSHAQGSGANVLTF.